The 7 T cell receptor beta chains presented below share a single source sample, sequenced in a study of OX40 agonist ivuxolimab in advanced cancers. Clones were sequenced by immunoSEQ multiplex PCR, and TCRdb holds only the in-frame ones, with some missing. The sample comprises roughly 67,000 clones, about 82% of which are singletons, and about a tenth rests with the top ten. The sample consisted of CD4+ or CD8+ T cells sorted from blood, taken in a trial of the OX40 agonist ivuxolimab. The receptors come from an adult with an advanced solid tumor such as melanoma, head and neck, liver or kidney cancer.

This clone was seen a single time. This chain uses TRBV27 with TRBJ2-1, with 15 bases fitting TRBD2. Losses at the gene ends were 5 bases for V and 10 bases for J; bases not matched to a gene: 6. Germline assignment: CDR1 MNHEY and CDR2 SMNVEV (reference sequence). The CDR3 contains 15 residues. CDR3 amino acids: CASSPRTSGGVEQFF. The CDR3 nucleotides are TGTGCCAGCAGTCCCAGGACTAGCGGGGGGGTGGAGCAGTTCTTC.

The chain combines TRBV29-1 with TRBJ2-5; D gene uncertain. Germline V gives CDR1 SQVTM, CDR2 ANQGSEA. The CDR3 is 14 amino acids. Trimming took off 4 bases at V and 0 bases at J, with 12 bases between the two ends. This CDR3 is CSVVGQRYQETQYF. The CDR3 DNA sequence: TGCAGCGTTGTGGGCCAGAGGTACCAAGAGACCCAGTACTTC. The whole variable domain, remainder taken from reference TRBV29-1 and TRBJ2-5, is SAVISQKPSRDICQRGTSLTIQCQVDSQVTMMFWYRQQPGQSLTLIATANQGSEATYESGFVIDKFPISRPNLTFSTLTVSNMSPEDSSIYLCSVVGQRYQETQYFGPGTRLLVL.

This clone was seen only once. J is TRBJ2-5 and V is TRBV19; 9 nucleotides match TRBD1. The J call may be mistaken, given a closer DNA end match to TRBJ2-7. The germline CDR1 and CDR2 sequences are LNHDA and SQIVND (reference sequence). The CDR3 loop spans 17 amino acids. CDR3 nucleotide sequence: TGTGCCAGTAGTACGTCCCCGGGACAGGGTTTGGGCTACGAGCAGTACTTC. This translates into CASSTSPGQGLGYEQYF.

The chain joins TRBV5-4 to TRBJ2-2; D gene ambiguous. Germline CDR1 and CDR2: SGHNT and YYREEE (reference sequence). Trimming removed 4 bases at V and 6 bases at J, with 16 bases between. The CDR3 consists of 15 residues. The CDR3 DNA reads TGTGCCAGCAGCCCGTTGGCAGTTGGCTCCGGGGAGCTGTTTTTT. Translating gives CASSPLAVGSGELFF.

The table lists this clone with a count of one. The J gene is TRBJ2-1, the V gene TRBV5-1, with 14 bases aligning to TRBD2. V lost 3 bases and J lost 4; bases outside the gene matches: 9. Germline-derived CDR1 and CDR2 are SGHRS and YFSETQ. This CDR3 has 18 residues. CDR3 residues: CASSSGTSGSGGYNEQFF. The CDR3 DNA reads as TGCGCCAGCAGCTCCGGGACTAGCGGGAGCGGAGGTTACAATGAGCAGTTCTTC. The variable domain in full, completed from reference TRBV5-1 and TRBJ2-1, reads KAGVTQTPRYLIKTRGQQVTLSCSPISGHRSVSWYQQTPGQGLQFLFEYFSETQRNKGNFPGRFSGRQFSNSRSEMNVSTLELGDSALYLCASSSGTSGSGGYNEQFFGPGTRLTVL.

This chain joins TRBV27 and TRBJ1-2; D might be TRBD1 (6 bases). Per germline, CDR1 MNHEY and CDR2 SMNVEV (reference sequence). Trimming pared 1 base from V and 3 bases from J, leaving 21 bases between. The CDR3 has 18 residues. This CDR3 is CASSLFAGRGGEDYGYTF. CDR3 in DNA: TGTGCCAGCAGTTTATTCGCAGGGAGGGGGGGAGAGGACTATGGCTACACCTTC.

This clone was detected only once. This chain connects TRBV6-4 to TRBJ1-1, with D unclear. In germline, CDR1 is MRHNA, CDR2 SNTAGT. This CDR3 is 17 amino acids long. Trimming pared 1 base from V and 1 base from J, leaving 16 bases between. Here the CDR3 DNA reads TGTGCCAGCAGTGACTTGGGGATGAGAGTGGGGAACACTGAAGCTTTCTTT. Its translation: CASSDLGMRVGNTEAFF.